This T cell receptor (beta chain) was retrieved from a study of Graves' ophthalmopathy and Graves' hyperthyroidism. A note on this clonotype: Because the CDR3 is missing its conserved closing phenylalanine or tryptophan, this is likely a read error. Because the CDR3's place on the DNA is in doubt, the DNA is left out and the CDR3 is given as listed by TCRdb.

CDR3 regions of TCR beta were amplified from RNA transcripts. The first-round RT-PCR employed HTBI primers together with the Qiagen OneStep RT-PCR kit. A multiplex PCR was then performed as the second round. TCRdb independently ran MiXCR on the multiplex PCR reads; one entry per CDR3 protein. Altogether 400,000 or so distinct CDR3 sequences are present, 17% being singletons, with the ten largest covering roughly 2.6%. Sequenced material: peripheral blood. The sequence was obtained from an adult woman with stable Graves' hyperthyroidism.

CDR3 protein: CAISDAGQETQDY. The chain couples TRBV10-3 to TRBJ2-5. Inclusive of both ends, the CDR3 amounts to 13 amino acids. CDR1 is ENHRY, CDR2 SYGVKD, per germline.